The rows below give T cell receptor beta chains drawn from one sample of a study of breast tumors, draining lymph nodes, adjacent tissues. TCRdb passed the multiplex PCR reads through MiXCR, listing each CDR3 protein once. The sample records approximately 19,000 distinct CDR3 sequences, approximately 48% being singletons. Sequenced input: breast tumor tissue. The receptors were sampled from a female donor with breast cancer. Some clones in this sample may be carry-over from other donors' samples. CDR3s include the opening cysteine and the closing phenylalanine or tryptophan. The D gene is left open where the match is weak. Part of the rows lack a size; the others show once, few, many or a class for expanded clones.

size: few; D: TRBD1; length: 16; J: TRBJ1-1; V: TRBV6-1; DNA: TGTGCCAGCAGTGAGGGCAGGGGGTTTGATCTTACTGAAGCTTTCTTT; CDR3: CASSEGRGFDLTEAFF
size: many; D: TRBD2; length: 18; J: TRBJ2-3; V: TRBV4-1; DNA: TGCGCCAGCAGACTCACGGGACTAGCGGAAACTAGCACAGATACGCAGTATTTT; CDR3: CASRLTGLAETSTDTQYF
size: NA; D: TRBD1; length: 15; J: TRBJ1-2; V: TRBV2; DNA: TGTGCCAGCAGTGAAGCAGACGGCAGGGGGTATGGCTACACCTTC; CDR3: CASSEADGRGYGYTF
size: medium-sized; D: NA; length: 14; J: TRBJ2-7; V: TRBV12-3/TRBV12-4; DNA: TGTGCCAGCAGTAGATCAGACTATTACTACGAGCAGTACTTC; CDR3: CASSRSDYYYEQYF
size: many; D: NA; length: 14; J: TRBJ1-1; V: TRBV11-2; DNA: TGTGCCAGTCTGATGGGGGGCGAAAACACTGAAGCTTTCTTT; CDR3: CASLMGGENTEAFF
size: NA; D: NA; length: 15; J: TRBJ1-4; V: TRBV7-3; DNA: TGTGCCAGCAGCACCCTCCTCAGGGATAATGAAAAACTGCTTTTT; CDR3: CASSTLLRDNEKLLF
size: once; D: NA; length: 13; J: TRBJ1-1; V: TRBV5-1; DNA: TGCGCCAGCAGCTTGAGTGGGGTGGGTGACGCTTTCTTT; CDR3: CASSLSGVGDAFF
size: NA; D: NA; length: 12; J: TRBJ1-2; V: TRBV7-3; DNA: TGTGCCAGCAGCACCGACAGGCGGGGCTACACCTTC; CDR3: CASSTDRRGYTF
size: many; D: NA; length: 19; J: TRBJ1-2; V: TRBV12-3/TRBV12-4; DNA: TGTGCCAGCAGTTTCGGTGCGGATGAGGCCGCCCCCGGGGGAACCGGCTACACCTTC; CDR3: CASSFGADEAAPGGTGYTF
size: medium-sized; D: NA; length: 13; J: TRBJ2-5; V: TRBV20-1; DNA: TGCAGTGCTAGGGCGGCTTCCCAAGAGACCCAGTACTTC; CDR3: CSARAASQETQYF
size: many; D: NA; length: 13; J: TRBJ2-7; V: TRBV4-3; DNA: TGCGCCAGCAGCCTCGGACAGACCTACGAGCAGTACTTC; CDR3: CASSLGQTYEQYF
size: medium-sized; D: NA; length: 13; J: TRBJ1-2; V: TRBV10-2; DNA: TGCGCCAGCAGTGACAGAGAGAGAGGTGGCTACACCTTC; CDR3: CASSDRERGGYTF
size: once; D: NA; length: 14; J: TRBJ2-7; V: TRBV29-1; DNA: TGCAGCGTTGAAGATTACTCCGGCGCCTACGAGCAGTACTTC; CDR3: CSVEDYSGAYEQYF
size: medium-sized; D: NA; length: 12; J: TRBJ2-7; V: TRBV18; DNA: TGTGCCAGCTCACCAGGGGGTTACGAGCAGTACTTC; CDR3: CASSPGGYEQYF
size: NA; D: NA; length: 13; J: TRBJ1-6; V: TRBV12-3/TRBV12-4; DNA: TGTGCCAGCAGCATGTACGGGGAGTCACCCCTCCACTTT; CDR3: CASSMYGESPLHF
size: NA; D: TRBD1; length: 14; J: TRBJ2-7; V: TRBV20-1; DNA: TGCAGTGCTGCAGCCGGGACAGGCTGGTACGAGCAGTACTTC; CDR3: CSAAAGTGWYEQYF
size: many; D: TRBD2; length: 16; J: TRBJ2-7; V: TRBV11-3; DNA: TGTGCCAGCAGCTTTTACGCGGGAGGGAACTCCTACGAGCAGTACTTC; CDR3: CASSFYAGGNSYEQYF
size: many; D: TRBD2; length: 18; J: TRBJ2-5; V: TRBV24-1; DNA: TGTGCCACCAGTGAAGCCGGGACTAGCCACCCGTTTCAAGAGACCCAGTACTTC; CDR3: CATSEAGTSHPFQETQYF
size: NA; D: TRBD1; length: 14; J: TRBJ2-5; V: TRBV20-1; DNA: TGCAGTGCGACAGGGGTTTTCAGTTTAGAGACCCAGTACTTC; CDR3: CSATGVFSLETQYF
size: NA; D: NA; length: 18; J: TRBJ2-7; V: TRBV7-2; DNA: TGTGCCAGCAGCTTTTCGGAACCGGGACCAGGGACCTCAAACGAGCAGTACTTC; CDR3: CASSFSEPGPGTSNEQYF
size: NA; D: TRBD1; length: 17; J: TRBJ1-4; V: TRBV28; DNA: TGTGCCAGCAGCACAGACAGGGAACGGGCAACTAATGAAGAACTGTCTTTT; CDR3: CASSTDRERATNEELSF
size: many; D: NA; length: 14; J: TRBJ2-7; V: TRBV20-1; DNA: TGCAGTGCTAGAGAGCGGTGGGGAGTCCACGAGCAGTACTTC; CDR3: CSARERWGVHEQYF
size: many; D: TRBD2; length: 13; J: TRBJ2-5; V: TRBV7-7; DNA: TGTGCTAGCAGCCCGCGGGGGGGGGAGACCCAGTACTTC; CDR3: CASSPRGGETQYF
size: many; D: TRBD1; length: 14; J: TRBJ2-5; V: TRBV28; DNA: TGTGCCAGCAGTCGAGGGGACAGTCAAGAGACCCAGTACTTC; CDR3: CASSRGDSQETQYF
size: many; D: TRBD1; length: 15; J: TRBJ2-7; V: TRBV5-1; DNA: TGCGCCAGCAGCCCGGCAGGACAGGCGGCCTACGAGCAGTACTTC; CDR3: CASSPAGQAAYEQYF
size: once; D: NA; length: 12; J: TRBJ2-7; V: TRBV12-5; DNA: TGTGCTAGCGGTTTCGAAGGGGCCGAGCAGTACTTC; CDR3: CASGFEGAEQYF
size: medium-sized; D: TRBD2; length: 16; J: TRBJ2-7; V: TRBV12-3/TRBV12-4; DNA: TGTGCCAGCAGATCGGGACTAGCGGGAGGGCCAGAGGAGCAGTACTTC; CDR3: CASRSGLAGGPEEQYF
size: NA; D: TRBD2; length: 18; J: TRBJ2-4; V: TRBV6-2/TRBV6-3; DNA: TGTGCCAGCAGTTACTCTCCTAGCGGGAGGGCCCAACAAAACATTCAGTACTTC; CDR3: CASSYSPSGRAQQNIQYF
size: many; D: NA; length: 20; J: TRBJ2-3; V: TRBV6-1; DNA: TGTGCCAGCAGTTGGGACAGGGGAACTAGCGGGAGTGAGGTTGCAGATACGCAGTATTTT; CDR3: CASSWDRGTSGSEVADTQYF
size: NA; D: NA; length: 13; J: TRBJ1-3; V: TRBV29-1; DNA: TGCAGCGTTGCTTCGGGAGGCGGAAACACCATATATTTT; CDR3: CSVASGGGNTIYF
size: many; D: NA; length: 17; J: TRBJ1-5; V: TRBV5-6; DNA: TGTGCCAGCAGCTCGAGATGGGGTAGAGGGAGCAATCAGCCCCAGCATTTT; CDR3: CASSSRWGRGSNQPQHF
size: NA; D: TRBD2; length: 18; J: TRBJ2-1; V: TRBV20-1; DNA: TGCAGTGCGGAAGGACTAGCGGGAGGGCCTAGGGCCTACAATGAGCAGTTCTTC; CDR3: CSAEGLAGGPRAYNEQFF
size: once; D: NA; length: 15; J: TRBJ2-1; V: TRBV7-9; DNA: TGTGCCAGCAGCTTAAGCGGACCCTCCTACAATGAGCAGTTCTTC; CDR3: CASSLSGPSYNEQFF
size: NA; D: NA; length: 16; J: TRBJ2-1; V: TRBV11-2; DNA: TGTGCCAGCAGCCCCTTCCCACTGTGCTCCTACAATGAGCAGTTCTTC; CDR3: CASSPFPLCSYNEQFF
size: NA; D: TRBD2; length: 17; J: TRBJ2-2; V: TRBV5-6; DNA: TGTGCCAGCAGCTTGTTAGGGGAGCGGGGGAACACCGGGGAGCTGTTTTTT; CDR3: CASSLLGERGNTGELFF
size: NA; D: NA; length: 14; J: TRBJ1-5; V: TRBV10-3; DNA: TGTGCCATCAGTGAGACAGGCAAAAATCAGCCCCAGCATTTT; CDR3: CAISETGKNQPQHF
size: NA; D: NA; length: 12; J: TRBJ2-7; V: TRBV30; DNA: TGTGCCTGGAGTCTAACGTCCTACGGGCAGTACTTC; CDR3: CAWSLTSYGQYF
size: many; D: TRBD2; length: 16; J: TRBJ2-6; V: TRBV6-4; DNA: TGTGCCAGCAGTCACGGGGGGGGCTCTGGGGCCAACGTCCTGACTTTC; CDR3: CASSHGGGSGANVLTF
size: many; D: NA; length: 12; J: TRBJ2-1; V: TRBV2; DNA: TGTGCCAGCAGTGAGGAGCGTAATGAGCAGTTCTTC; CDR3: CASSEERNEQFF
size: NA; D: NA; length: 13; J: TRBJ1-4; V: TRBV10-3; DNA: TGTGCCATCAGTGAGGACCTAAGGGAAAAACTGTTTTTT; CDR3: CAISEDLREKLFF
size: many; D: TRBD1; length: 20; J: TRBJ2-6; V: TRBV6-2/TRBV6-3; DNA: TGTGCCAGCAGCTACAACCCTGGACAGGGGCTTAACTCTGGGGCCAACGTCCTGACTTTC; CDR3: CASSYNPGQGLNSGANVLTF
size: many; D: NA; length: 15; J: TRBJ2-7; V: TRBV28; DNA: TGTGCCAGCCCCCCTTCAGGAGACTTGCTCTACGAGCAGTACTTC; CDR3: CASPPSGDLLYEQYF
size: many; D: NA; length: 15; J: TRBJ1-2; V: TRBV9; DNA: TGTGCCAGCAGCGTAGGTGCGGACGGCAACTATGGCTACACCTTC; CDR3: CASSVGADGNYGYTF